These T cell receptor beta chains were read from a single sample in a study of blood T cells in healthy people across ages. TCRdb analysed the 5' RACE reads with MiXCR anew, one entry per CDR3 protein. The table records 800,000 or so distinct CDR3 sequences, about 59% of them present only once. The sequenced sample was blood. The receptors shown here come from a man aged 25 to 40 in good health. CDR3s include the opening cysteine and the closing phenylalanine or tryptophan. A D gene is named only where the DNA matches it firmly. The size field is filled for only some rows; it gives once, few, many or a size class.

CDR3aa	CDR3nt	d_gene	abundance	v_gene	j_gene
CASSPETGGIPYEQYF	TGTGCCAGCAGCCCAGAGACAGGGGGCATCCCCTACGAGCAGTACTTC	TRBD1	NA	TRBV7-6	TRBJ2-7
CASSDRNSYEQYF	TGTGCCAGCAGTGACCGGAACTCCTACGAGCAGTACTTC	NA	NA	TRBV25-1	TRBJ2-7
CASSLAWLAGEETQYF	TGTGCCAGCAGCTTAGCGTGGCTAGCGGGGGAAGAGACCCAGTACTTC	TRBD2	NA	TRBV7-2	TRBJ2-5
CASSIEGGLDTQYF	TGCGCCAGCTCCATTGAGGGGGGTTTGGATACGCAGTATTTT	NA	NA	TRBV5-1	TRBJ2-3
CASSASPGSFFYGYTF	TGTGCCAGCAGTGCGAGTCCGGGCTCTTTTTTCTATGGCTACACCTTC	NA	NA	TRBV27	TRBJ1-2
CASRPRQGAEKLFF	TGTGCCTCCCGTCCGAGACAGGGGGCGGAAAAACTGTTTTTT	TRBD1	once	TRBV12-3/TRBV12-4	TRBJ1-4
CSVEREDKSYEQYF	TGCAGCGTTGAACGCGAAGACAAATCCTACGAGCAGTACTTC	NA	few	TRBV29-1	TRBJ2-7
CASSRRDGRTNYGYTF	TGTGCCAGCAGCCGCCGGGACGGAAGAACTAACTATGGCTACACCTTC	NA	few	TRBV14	TRBJ1-2
CASSWEGAETQYF	TGCGCCAGCAGCTGGGAGGGGGCAGAGACCCAGTACTTC	NA	NA	TRBV5-1	TRBJ2-5
CSVARGGAGVLTQYF	TGCAGTGTTGCGCGAGGCGGAGCAGGGGTTTTGACCCAGTACTTC	NA	NA	TRBV20-1	TRBJ2-5
CSVEDLRGGSYNEQFF	TGCAGCGTTGAAGATTTAAGAGGGGGCTCCTACAATGAGCAGTTCTTC	NA	NA	TRBV29-1	TRBJ2-1
CSARLLAGVSTDTQYF	TGCAGTGCTAGATTGTTAGCGGGGGTGAGCACAGATACGCAGTATTTT	TRBD2	NA	TRBV20-1	TRBJ2-3
CASSLFGSMGHGEQFF	TGTGCCAGCAGTTTATTCGGCTCTATGGGTCACGGAGAGCAGTTCTTC	NA	NA	TRBV27	TRBJ2-1
CASRKGSEQYF	TGTGCCAGCAGGAAGGGAAGCGAGCAGTACTTC	NA	NA	TRBV2	TRBJ2-7
CASSLVPAPEQYF	TGTGCCAGCAGCTTGGTTCCTGCACCGGAGCAGTACTTC	NA	NA	TRBV5-6	TRBJ2-5
CASSYSYNSPLHF	TGTGCCAGCAGCTACTCCTATAATTCACCCCTCCACTTT	NA	few	TRBV7-3	TRBJ1-6
CASSVREDEQYF	TGTGCCAGCAGTGTCCGGGAGGACGAGCAGTACTTC	TRBD2	NA	TRBV2	TRBJ2-7
CASSPRGGAYFNEQFF	TGTGCCAGCAGCCCCCGGGGAGGGGCGTACTTCAATGAGCAGTTCTTC	TRBD2	NA	TRBV9	TRBJ2-1
CASSPRDGLNTGAFF	TGTGCCAGCTCACCGAGGGACGGACTGAACACTGGAGCTTTCTTT	NA	NA	TRBV18	TRBJ1-1
CASSPSSGLRYF	TGTGCCAGCAGTCCCTCCTCGGGGCTTCGGTACTTC	NA	NA	TRBV28	TRBJ2-5
CATSARDGQETQYF	TGTGCCACCAGTGCCAGAGACGGACAAGAGACCCAGTACTTC	NA	NA	TRBV24-1	TRBJ2-5
CASSINTANTGELFF	TGTGCCAGCAGTATTAACACCGCGAACACCGGGGAGCTGTTTTTT	NA	once	TRBV7-8	TRBJ2-2
CASSDGTSDEQYF	TGTGCCAGCAGTGACGGGACTTCGGACGAGCAGTACTTC	NA	few	TRBV2	TRBJ2-7
CASSLEKLAGGQYEQFF	TGCGCCAGCAGCTTGGAGAAGCTAGCGGGGGGGCAATATGAGCAGTTCTTC	TRBD2	few	TRBV5-1	TRBJ2-1
CASSQDRRRGGRDNEQFF	TGTGCCAGCAGCCAAGATCGACGGCGGGGGGGCCGGGACAATGAGCAGTTCTTC	TRBD2	once	TRBV3-1	TRBJ2-1
CASSDAYAGAPLHF	TGTGCCAGCAGTGACGCATACGCGGGGGCACCCCTCCACTTT	NA	few	TRBV25-1	TRBJ1-6
CASSSKAGSGDTQYF	TGTGCCAGCAGTTCCAAAGCGGGATCTGGAGATACGCAGTATTTT	TRBD2	few	TRBV6-5	TRBJ2-3
CASTELVQDTQYF	TGTGCCAGCACCGAGCTTGTTCAAGATACGCAGTATTTT	NA	NA	TRBV7-9	TRBJ2-3
CSVEVLGHLDEQYF	TGCAGCGTTGAAGTCCTCGGACACCTTGATGAGCAGTACTTC	NA	NA	TRBV29-1	TRBJ2-7
CASRRDSQETQYF	TGTGCCAGCAGGAGGGACAGCCAAGAGACCCAGTACTTC	TRBD1	few	TRBV6-2/TRBV6-3	TRBJ2-5
CASSQAGGRGGELFF	TGCGCCAGCAGCCAAGCAGGGGGCCGTGGCGGGGAGCTGTTTTTT	TRBD1	NA	TRBV4-1	TRBJ2-2
CASSQDNGGDGYTF	TGTGCCAGCAGCCAAGATAACGGGGGGGATGGCTACACCTTC	NA	NA	TRBV4-2	TRBJ1-2
CASSSTSAYEQYF	TGTGCCAGCTCCTCAACCAGCGCCTACGAGCAGTACTTC	NA	NA	TRBV18	TRBJ2-7
CASAPTGGGRNNEQFF	TGTGCCAGCGCCCCAACTGGCGGGGGAAGGAACAATGAGCAGTTCTTC	TRBD2	NA	TRBV6-2/TRBV6-3	TRBJ2-1
CASSVVQGGPNEQFF	TGTGCCAGCAGCGTAGTACAGGGTGGCCCTAATGAGCAGTTCTTC	NA	NA	TRBV9	TRBJ2-1
CASSLMSTDTQYF	TGTGCCAGCAGCCTCATGTCGACAGATACGCAGTATTTT	NA	NA	TRBV3-1	TRBJ2-3
CSFRAGDRPHEQYF	TGCAGCTTTCGGGCAGGCGACAGACCCCACGAGCAGTACTTC	NA	NA	TRBV29-1	TRBJ2-7
CASSLIGASNEQFF	TGTGCCAGCAGCTTAATTGGGGCCTCCAATGAGCAGTTCTTC	NA	NA	TRBV11-2	TRBJ2-1
CASSYTPGQGAFPYNEQFF	TGTGCCAGCAGTTACACCCCGGGACAGGGGGCTTTCCCCTACAATGAGCAGTTCTTC	TRBD1	few	TRBV2	TRBJ2-1
CASSQGVMGNQPQHF	TGCGCCAGCAGCCAAGGAGTAATGGGCAATCAGCCCCAGCATTTT	NA	few	TRBV4-3	TRBJ1-5
CASSLSGGVEDEQFF	TGTGCCAGCAGCTTATCGGGGGGCGTCGAAGATGAGCAGTTCTTC	NA	NA	TRBV7-2	TRBJ2-1
CATSIRQLATNEKLFF	TGTGCCACCAGCATTCGACAGCTAGCAACTAATGAAAAACTGTTTTTT	NA	NA	TRBV15	TRBJ1-4
CASSLDQQTQYF	TGTGCCAGCAGCTTAGATCAGCAGACCCAGTACTTC	NA	few	TRBV11-2	TRBJ2-5
CASSLISGYEQYF	TGTGCCAGCAGTTTAATTAGCGGCTACGAGCAGTACTTC	NA	NA	TRBV12-3/TRBV12-4	TRBJ2-7
CASRRTGSYNSPLHF	TGTGCCAGCAGGAGGACAGGGTCCTATAATTCACCCCTCCACTTT	TRBD1	NA	TRBV28	TRBJ1-6
CSAPDYRSYNEQFF	TGCAGTGCTCCGGACTATAGGTCTTACAATGAGCAGTTCTTC	NA	NA	TRBV20-1	TRBJ2-1
CSVQTGMGSYEQYF	TGCAGCGTGCAGACAGGGATGGGTTCCTACGAGCAGTACTTC	TRBD1	NA	TRBV29-1	TRBJ2-7
CASSQDPFGEQYF	TGCGCCAGCAGCCAAGATCCGTTTGGAGAGCAGTACTTC	NA	NA	TRBV4-3	TRBJ2-7
CASSVETGAPTDTQYF	TGCGCCAGCAGCGTAGAAACGGGGGCGCCCACAGATACGCAGTATTTT	NA	NA	TRBV5-1	TRBJ2-3
CSVKTSGRVETQYF	TGCAGCGTAAAGACTAGCGGGAGGGTGGAGACCCAGTACTTC	TRBD2	NA	TRBV29-1	TRBJ2-5
CASSYEPNDTQYF	TGTGCCAGCAGTTACGAGCCCAACGATACGCAGTATTTT	NA	NA	TRBV6-5	TRBJ2-3
CASSLRRGEKLFF	TGTGCCAGCAGCTTGCGCAGGGGTGAAAAACTGTTTTTT	NA	NA	TRBV7-2	TRBJ1-4
CASSLVSGGATDTQYF	TGTGCCAGCAGTTTAGTTAGCGGGGGGGCAACAGATACGCAGTATTTT	TRBD2	few	TRBV27	TRBJ2-3
CSHPGQGYEQYF	TGCAGCCATCCGGGACAGGGCTACGAGCAGTACTTC	TRBD1	few	TRBV20-1	TRBJ2-7
CASSRPHLAKNIQYF	TGTGCCAGCAGTCGCCCACATCTAGCCAAAAACATTCAGTACTTC	NA	NA	TRBV28	TRBJ2-4